Here is one T cell receptor beta chain with its context. Assay: immunoSEQ multiplex PCR; the TCRdb copy retains only in-frame clones and omits some. The repertoire includes 50,000 to 65,000 clones, 85% to 95% of them detected once, and more than 3% sits in the top ten. These data originate in a study of T cell changes during pregnancy in multiple sclerosis. This CDR3 is built from 15 residues. Germline V gives CDR1 GTSNPN, CDR2 SVGIG (reference sequence). V was clipped by 3 bases and J by 4 bases; unmatched bases: 8. This TCR was sampled from a female donor with multiple sclerosis, enrolled in a pregnancy study. The chain employs TRBV30 and TRBJ2-5, with 10 bases matching TRBD2. This material consisted of CD8+ T cells from peripheral blood mononuclear cells, taken in the second trimester of pregnancy. The CDR3 sequence is CAWSPGLAGVETQYF. The CDR3 DNA is TGTGCCTGGAGCCCGGGGCTAGCGGGGGTAGAGACCCAGTACTTC.